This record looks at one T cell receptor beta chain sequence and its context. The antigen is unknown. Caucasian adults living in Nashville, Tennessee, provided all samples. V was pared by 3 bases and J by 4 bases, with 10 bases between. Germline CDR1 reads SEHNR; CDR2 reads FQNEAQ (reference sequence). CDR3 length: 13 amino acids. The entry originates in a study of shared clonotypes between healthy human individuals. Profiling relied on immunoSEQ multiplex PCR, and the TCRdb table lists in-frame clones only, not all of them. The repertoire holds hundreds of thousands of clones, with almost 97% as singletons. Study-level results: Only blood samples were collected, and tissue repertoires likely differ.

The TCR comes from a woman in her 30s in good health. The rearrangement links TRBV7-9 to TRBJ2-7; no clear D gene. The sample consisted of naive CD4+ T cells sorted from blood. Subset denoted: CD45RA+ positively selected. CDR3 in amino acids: CASSFYDQYEQYF. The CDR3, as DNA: TGTGCCAGCAGCTTTTACGACCAATACGAGCAGTACTTC.